Shown below are 10 T cell receptor beta chains from a single sample sequenced in a study of shared clonotypes between healthy human individuals. CD45RO negativity and positive selection for CCR7 defined naive CD8 cells, a population that excluded terminally differentiated effector memory CD45RA+ cells. The data were produced by immunoSEQ multiplex PCR, yet TCRdb's version contains in-frame clones alone and is incomplete. Seen here are hundreds of thousands of clones, roughly 98% observed once, and the top ten hold around 0.3%. Sequenced input: naive CD8+ T cells sorted from blood. These receptors all come from a man aged 25-40 years in good health.

The chain couples TRBV5-1 to TRBJ2-3; TRBD2 matches 8 bases. Germline V gene sequence: CDR1 SGHRS, CDR2 YFSETQ. This CDR3 comprises 16 residues. The ends lost 0 bases at V and 0 bases at J; junction bases unmatched: 3. The CDR3 DNA sequence: TGCGCCAGCAGCTTGGTTAGCGGGGCTAGCACAGATACGCAGTATTTT. Encoded protein: CASSLVSGASTDTQYF.

V is TRBV28 and J is TRBJ2-1; D gene ambiguous. Between the trimmed V and J ends, which lost 1 base and 7 bases, there was a span of 5 bases. The germline CDR1 and CDR2 sequences are MDHEN and SYDVKM. The CDR3 is made up of 12 amino acids. Written as DNA, the CDR3 is TGTGCCAGCAGTTTATTGGGGAATGAGCAGTTCTTC. Translation gives CASSLLGNEQFF.

The J gene is TRBJ2-7, the V gene TRBV5-4; 7 bases are shared with TRBD2. The germline CDR1 and CDR2 sequences are SGHNT and YYREEE (reference sequence). V shed 2 bases and J 4 bases; nucleotides not matched to a gene: 6. The CDR3 runs to 14 residues. In DNA form, the CDR3 reads TGTGCCAGCAGCTTAGCGGGATCGCGGTACGAGCAGTACTTC. Amino acids: CASSLAGSRYEQYF.

V gene TRBV7-6 combines with J gene TRBJ2-6; 9 bases align to TRBD1. CDR3 length equals 20 residues. Unmatched junction bases numbered 10, after V lost 1 base and J lost 0 bases. CDR1 and CDR2 (germline): SGHVS, FNYEAQ. The CDR3 loop is CASSLVGQGPYDSGANVLTF. CDR3 sequence (DNA): TGTGCCAGCAGCTTAGTTGGACAGGGGCCCTACGACTCTGGGGCCAACGTCCTGACTTTC.

CDR3 residues: CASSQVTGQETQYF. For the CDR3, the DNA is TGCGCCAGCAGCCAAGTTACGGGGCAAGAGACCCAGTACTTC. The chain joins TRBV4-3 to TRBJ2-5, with D tentatively TRBD2 (5 bases). Germline V CDR1 and CDR2: LGHNA, YSLEER. The ends were cut back, 1 base at V and 2 bases at J, with 8 bases in the middle. The CDR3 is 14 amino acids.

The chain combines TRBV6-5 with TRBJ1-2, with D perhaps TRBD1 (6 bases). The CDR3 spans 15 residues. Germline loops: CDR1 MNHEY, CDR2 SVGAGI. Trimming took 0 bases from V and 8 from J, leaving 16 bases between them. CDR3 region: CASSYSFRDTRGYTF. As DNA, the CDR3 is TGTGCCAGCAGTTACTCTTTCCGGGACACACGAGGCTACACCTTC.

CDR3 nucleotide sequence: TGTGCCAGCAGCGCCAGCGGGACAGGGGGCTACGAGCAGTACTTC. This gives the protein CASSASGTGGYEQYF. This sequence joins TRBV9 and TRBJ2-7; 11 bases are a match to TRBD1. The germline CDR1 and CDR2 sequences are SGDLS and YYNGEE. With V trimmed by 3 bases and J by 3 bases, 5 bases remained unmatched. The CDR3 totals 15 residues.

This sequence joins TRBV12-5 and TRBJ2-1; unclear D gene. Germline CDR1 and CDR2: LGHNT and FRNRAP. Trimming pared 8 bases from V and 7 bases from J, leaving 12 bases between. The CDR3 runs to 12 residues. CDR3 amino acids: CASMDVNNEQFF. CDR3 coding DNA: TGTGCTAGTATGGATGTAAATAATGAGCAGTTCTTC.

The chain is built from TRBV29-1 and TRBJ2-3; D is perhaps TRBD2 (5 bases). Germline lookup yields CDR1 SQVTM and CDR2 ANQGSEA. Trimming removed 0 bases from V and 6 bases from J, with 13 bases in between. The CDR3 spans 14 residues. The CDR3 is CSVEDKPRRDTQYF. The CDR3 nucleotides read TGCAGCGTTGAAGACAAACCCCGGAGGGATACGCAGTATTTT.

This chain joins TRBV15 and TRBJ2-5; D gene unclear. The CDR3 totals 14 residues. Trimming left V 0 bases short and J 3 bases short, with 8 bases between. Germline assignment: CDR1 LNHNV and CDR2 YYDKDF (reference sequence). CDR3 bases: TGTGCCACCAGCAGAGATCGTACAAAAGAGACCCAGTACTTC. Translated: CATSRDRTKETQYF.